This T cell receptor (beta chain) was recorded in a study of tumor and adjacent non-tumor tissue in lung cancer. Study overall: There were around eleven adenocarcinoma, a couple of squamous cell carcinoma and 1 small cell lung cancer cases. Aged about 31 to 80 years, patients included nine to ten men and roughly 5 women with stage I to III disease.

There are 11 residues in the CDR3. CDR1 MDHEN and CDR2 SYDVKM come from the germline V gene. Regarding this clonotype: The antigen is undetermined. A much larger clone sits a single nucleotide away, making a read error possible.

Study results and caveats: TCR diversity was significantly greater in tumor than normal lung tissue. In normal lung, the top 100 clones were significantly more dominant than in tumor.

TCRbeta libraries were built with three rounds of nested PCR, modified from ARM-PCR. Each CDR3 protein is one row after TCRdb ran MiXCR on the multiplex PCR reads. The sample carries around 66,000 distinct CDR3 sequences, roughly 73% recorded once. RNA was extracted from bulk tissue without any cell sorting. This chain links TRBV28 with TRBJ1-1; the D is unclear. This clonotype was obtained from a man in his sixties with non-small cell lung cancer. Sequenced sample: lung tumor tissue. CDR3 loop: CARSLTSEAFF. The CDR3, as DNA: TGTGCCAGAAGTTTAACTAGTGAAGCTTTCTTT.